These T cell receptor beta chains were read from a single sample in a study of siplizumab effects on memory and regulatory T cells. Clones were sequenced by immunoSEQ multiplex PCR, and TCRdb holds only the in-frame ones, with some missing. The sample yields over 100,000 clones, 92% seen once. Sample: Tregs sorted from blood. The receptors here all came from a human donor in good health. The CDR3 runs from the conserved cysteine through the conserved F or W. A D gene is named only where the DNA matches it firmly. Size is omitted from some rows. Given values are once, few, many or a class for expanded clones.

>.|.|TRBV21-1|TRBJ1-4
CASSKNSRAFGNEKLFF
TGTGCCAGCAGCAAGAATAGTCGTGCGTTCGGTAATGAAAAACTGTTTTTT
>once|.|TRBV18|TRBJ2-1
CASSPGLSSYNEQFF
TGTGCCAGCTCACCTGGACTGAGCTCCTACAATGAGCAGTTCTTC
>.|TRBD1|TRBV19|TRBJ2-7
CASSSGTGSTYEQYF
TGTGCCAGTAGCTCCGGGACAGGGTCTACCTACGAGCAGTACTTC
>.|TRBD2|TRBV7-9|TRBJ2-2
CASRSGLAGNTGELFF
TGTGCCAGCAGGTCGGGACTAGCGGGAAACACCGGGGAGCTGTTTTTT
>.|.|TRBV21-1|TRBJ2-7
CASSSRDSFNEQYF
TGTGCCAGCAGCAGCAGGGATTCGTTCAACGAGCAGTACTTC
>.|.|TRBV9|TRBJ1-2
CASSVEGWYGYTF
TGTGCCAGCAGCGTAGAGGGGTGGTATGGCTACACCTTC
>.|TRBD2|TRBV5-1|TRBJ2-1
CASSWGLAGVREQFF
TGCGCCAGCAGCTGGGGACTAGCGGGAGTCCGGGAGCAGTTCTTC
>.|.|TRBV2|TRBJ1-5
CASSRDSNQPQHF
TGTGCCAGCAGCCGGGACTCAAATCAGCCCCAGCATTTT
>.|.|TRBV6-5|TRBJ1-2
CASSRGGENYGYTF
TGTGCCAGCAGCCGAGGGGGGGAAAACTATGGCTACACCTTC
>.|.|TRBV7-2|TRBJ2-4
CASSFFFGQNIQYF
TGTGCCAGCAGCTTCTTTTTCGGTCAAAACATTCAGTACTTC
>.|.|TRBV5-1|TRBJ1-1
CASSGGQNTEAFF
TGCGCCAGCAGCGGCGGCCAAAACACTGAAGCTTTCTTT
>.|.|TRBV6-1|TRBJ1-1
CASRTPRGTEAFF
TGTGCCAGCAGGACACCGCGGGGGACTGAAGCTTTCTTT
>once|TRBD2|TRBV19|TRBJ2-2
CASSSGLAFNTGELFF
TGTGCCAGTAGTTCGGGACTAGCGTTTAACACCGGGGAGCTGTTTTTT
>once|TRBD1|TRBV7-7|TRBJ2-5
CASSSGTGGLETQYF
TGTGCCAGCAGCTCCGGGACAGGGGGCTTGGAGACCCAGTACTTC
>once|TRBD1|TRBV6-6|TRBJ1-3
CASRPRTGGNTIYF
TGTGCCAGCAGGCCTCGGACAGGTGGAAACACCATATATTTT
>.|.|TRBV11-2|TRBJ1-5
CASSPGAVSNQPQHF
TGTGCCAGCAGCCCTGGGGCAGTTAGCAATCAGCCCCAGCATTTT
>.|TRBD1|TRBV27|TRBJ2-1
CASRSGTGGRNEQFF
TGTGCCAGCCGTTCCGGGACAGGCGGTCGGAATGAGCAGTTCTTC
>.|TRBD1|TRBV19|TRBJ1-2
CASTPRTGGENYGYTF
TGTGCCAGTACCCCTAGGACAGGGGGCGAGAACTATGGCTACACCTTC
>.|TRBD2|TRBV6-6|TRBJ2-5
CASSLAGGVETQYF
TGTGCCAGCAGTTTAGCGGGGGGGGTAGAGACCCAGTACTTC
>.|TRBD1|TRBV2|TRBJ1-1
CASSRTGGGDVNTEAFF
TGTGCCAGCAGTAGGACAGGGGGCGGCGATGTGAACACTGAAGCTTTCTTT
>.|.|TRBV19|TRBJ1-5
CASSPLDRGDNQPQHF
TGTGCCAGTAGTCCCCTGGACCGGGGCGACAATCAGCCCCAGCATTTT
>.|TRBD2|TRBV4-1|TRBJ2-5
CASSQDRASGARETQYF
TGCGCCAGCAGCCAAGATCGGGCTAGCGGGGCTCGAGAGACCCAGTACTTC
>once|.|TRBV9|TRBJ1-3
CASSVAGGFATGGNTIYF
TGTGCCAGCAGCGTAGCGGGGGGCTTTGCCACGGGTGGAAACACCATATATTTT
>.|TRBD1|TRBV5-6|TRBJ2-2
CASSSPGLPGQGFAGELFF
TGTGCCAGCAGCTCCCCCGGCCTTCCGGGACAGGGTTTTGCCGGGGAGCTGTTTTTT
>.|TRBD1|TRBV6-1|TRBJ1-2
CASSVAGQGAYGYTF
TGTGCCAGCAGTGTGGCGGGACAGGGAGCCTATGGCTACACCTTC
>.|.|TRBV18|TRBJ1-1
CASSPGRDVEAFF
TGTGCCAGCTCACCCGGCCGGGACGTTGAAGCTTTCTTT
>.|.|TRBV5-1|TRBJ2-7
CASSEWSPYEQYF
TGCGCCAGCAGCGAATGGAGTCCCTACGAGCAGTACTTC
>.|TRBD1|TRBV19|TRBJ1-5
CASSGTGNQPQHF
TGTGCCAGTAGTGGGACAGGCAATCAGCCCCAGCATTTT
>.|.|TRBV7-9|TRBJ2-7
CASSLRNSYEQYF
TGTGCCAGCAGCTTAAGGAACAGCTACGAGCAGTACTTC
>.|.|TRBV2|TRBJ1-5
CASRAGALGQPQHF
TGTGCCAGCAGAGCGGGGGCTTTAGGGCAGCCCCAGCATTTT
>medium-sized|TRBD1|TRBV18|TRBJ2-7
CASSPPGQGASEQYF
TGTGCCAGCTCACCGCCGGGACAGGGGGCAAGCGAGCAGTACTTC
>.|.|TRBV7-9|TRBJ1-1
CASSLGAGAEAFF
TGTGCCAGCAGCTTAGGGGCAGGCGCTGAAGCTTTCTTT
>.|.|TRBV7-9|TRBJ1-1
CASSLTTGRWDTEAFF
TGTGCCAGCAGCTTAACAACGGGAAGATGGGACACTGAAGCTTTCTTT
>.|.|TRBV2|TRBJ1-5
CASREWDSNQPQHF
TGTGCCAGCAGGGAGTGGGATAGCAATCAGCCCCAGCATTTT
>.|TRBD2|TRBV5-1|TRBJ2-3
CASLPSGAPTDTQYF
TGCGCCAGCCTCCCTAGCGGAGCCCCCACAGATACGCAGTATTTT
>.|TRBD2|TRBV6-5|TRBJ2-7
CASSWGGVAGFYEQYF
TGTGCCAGCAGTTGGGGCGGGGTAGCGGGGTTCTACGAGCAGTACTTC
>.|.|TRBV11-2|TRBJ1-1
CASSSSGTEAFF
TGTGCCAGTTCCTCGTCGGGAACTGAAGCTTTCTTT
>.|.|TRBV7-3|TRBJ2-7
CASSLNPLGSNYEQYF
TGTGCCAGCAGCTTAAATCCCCTCGGGAGTAACTACGAGCAGTACTTC
>.|TRBD1|TRBV30|TRBJ1-1
CAWSSSGGVTEAFF
TGTGCCTGGAGTAGTTCAGGGGGCGTCACTGAAGCTTTCTTT
>.|TRBD1|TRBV4-1|TRBJ1-1
CASSQTLLGTGNTEAFF
TGCGCCAGCAGCCAAACCCTCCTAGGGACAGGGAACACTGAAGCTTTCTTT
>once|.|TRBV5-1|TRBJ1-3
CASRQGSSSGNTIYF
TGCGCCAGCAGACAGGGTTCCTCCTCTGGAAACACCATATATTTT
>few|TRBD1|TRBV14|TRBJ2-2
CASSQFGTVNTGELFF
TGTGCCAGCAGCCAATTTGGGACAGTTAACACCGGGGAGCTGTTTTTT
>.|.|TRBV6-5|TRBJ2-5
CASSYLQTQYF
TGTGCCAGCAGTTACCTACAGACCCAGTACTTC
>.|TRBD2|TRBV5-1|TRBJ2-2
CASSKLAGDTGELFF
TGCGCCAGCAGCAAACTAGCGGGGGACACCGGGGAGCTGTTTTTT
>.|.|TRBV5-6|TRBJ2-5
CASSLTRLETQYF
TGTGCCAGCAGCTTGACTAGATTGGAGACCCAGTACTTC
>.|.|TRBV7-9|TRBJ1-1
CASSSAAEAFF
TGTGCCAGCAGCTCAGCGGCTGAAGCTTTCTTT
>once|.|TRBV5-1|TRBJ2-2
CASTRVRGELFF
TGCGCCAGCACCAGGGTCCGAGGGGAGCTGTTTTTT
>.|.|TRBV10-2|TRBJ2-7
CASSESVRGTYEQYF
TGCGCCAGCAGTGAGTCGGTGAGGGGGACGTACGAGCAGTACTTC